These 18 T cell receptor beta chains share one sample of origin, sequenced in a study of CD8 T cells in acute hepatitis C reinfection. Points from the study as a whole: Preferential TRBV04 and TRBV06 usage appeared in all groups and was not explained by the naive pool.

Time point given: acute HCV infection, within 168 days of estimated infection date. Hepatitis C virus-specific T cells were sequenced directly ex vivo without in vitro expansion. Sequencing was performed with immunoSEQ multiplex PCR; in TCRdb, only in-frame clones are kept and a portion is missing. Of over a thousand clones listed, roughly half were seen once; the top ten hold over 9%. Source: HCV NS3-1073 tetramer-sorted CD8+ T cells from PBMCs, taken during acute infection. The receptors originated from a woman younger than 35 who spontaneously cleared hepatitis C infection.

The chain links TRBV7-2 to TRBJ2-2; 9 positions match TRBD2. V shed 5 bases, J shed 1 base, and the junction held 5 bases outside the gene matches. Germline CDR1 and CDR2: SGHTA and FQGNSA. The length of the CDR3 is 16 residues. The CDR3, as DNA: TGTGCCAGCAGCACCGAGACTAGCGGGAACACCGGGGAGCTGTTTTTT. Residues: CASSTETSGNTGELFF.

This chain joins TRBV29-1 and TRBJ1-1, with 7 bases identical to TRBD1. The V and J ends lost 3 bases and 6 bases, in that order; junction bases with no gene match: 7. Germline CDR1 is SQVTM and CDR2 is ANQGSEA. CDR3 length: 13 residues. CDR3 sequence (DNA): TGCAGCGTTGATAGGCAGGGGGGCCCTGAAGCTTTCTTT. Protein: CSVDRQGGPEAFF.

This clone counts as medium-sized (0.01 to 0.1%). Other DNA sequences in this sample translate to the same CDR3. The chain uses TRBV7-8 and TRBJ2-1, with 7 bases lining up with TRBD2. In germline, CDR1 is SGHVS, CDR2 FQNEAQ. Unmatched junction bases numbered 14, after V lost 1 base and J lost 8 bases. The CDR3 spans 17 residues. CDR3 DNA: TGTGCCAGCAGCTTAGAGGTCGCTAGCGGAGGAGGGGATGAGCAGTTCTTC. It translates to CASSLEVASGGGDEQFF.

The rearrangement links TRBV18 to TRBJ2-7; D is possibly TRBD1 (6 bases). From germline, CDR1 is KGHSH and CDR2 LQKENI. The V end lost 2 bases, the J end lost 4 bases, and 15 bases lay between the germline ends. The CDR3 length is 15 residues. The CDR3 DNA reads TGTGCCAGCTCACCAGAGAACAGGGCCGGTTACGAGCAGTACTTC. Protein sequence: CASSPENRAGYEQYF.

The chain has TRBV6-1 and TRBJ2-1; 8 bases match TRBD2. This CDR3 is 16 amino acids long. The J segment lost 14 bases and the V segment lost 1 base, leaving 16 bases of the junction unmatched. The germline CDR1 and CDR2 sequences are MNHNS and SASEGT. CDR3 DNA sequence: TGTGCCAGCAGTGAAGAGGCTAAGCGGGAGTGGCTGGGGGAGTTCTTC. This translates into CASSEEAKREWLGEFF.

The rearrangement links TRBV11-2 to TRBJ1-1; no clear D gene. CDR3 length: 15 residues. Trimming removed 0 bases at V and 7 bases at J, with 15 bases between. Germline V CDR1 and CDR2: SGHAT, FQNNGV. This CDR3 reads CASSLEAGDWGEAFF. The CDR3 bases are TGTGCCAGCAGCTTAGAAGCTGGGGATTGGGGTGAAGCTTTCTTT.

The chain joins TRBV11-2 to TRBJ2-2; 8 nucleotides line up with TRBD1. CDR3 size: 16 residues. V lost 5 bases and J lost 5; bases outside the gene matches: 10. Germline lookup yields CDR1 SGHAT and CDR2 FQNNGV. The DNA for the CDR3 is TGTGCCAGCAGCCCTTATACAGGGGGAGAAACCGGGGAGCTGTTTTTT. Translated: CASSPYTGGETGELFF.

V usage is TRBV27 and J usage is TRBJ2-7; 9 nucleotides align to TRBD2. This CDR3 is 17 amino acids long. The germline V gene has CDR1 MNHEY and CDR2 SMNVEV (reference sequence). V shed 4 bases and J 2 bases; nucleotides not matched to a gene: 12. For the CDR3, the DNA is TGTGCCAGCAGTTACCGCTTAACTAGCGGGTCAACCTACGAGCAGTACTTC. Translating it yields CASSYRLTSGSTYEQYF.

V usage is TRBV13 and J usage is TRBJ1-1; weak D call: TRBD1 (6 bases). Looked up from germline, CDR1 is PRHDT and CDR2 is FYEKMQ (reference sequence). V was shortened by 5 bases and J by 0 bases, with 19 bases between the two germline ends. This CDR3 is built from 17 residues. DNA for the CDR3: TGTGCCAGCAGCGCCATTGGGGGGCCCTTAATGAACACTGAAGCTTTCTTT. It translates to CASSAIGGPLMNTEAFF. Drawing the rest from reference TRBV13 and TRBJ1-1, the complete variable domain is AAGVIQSPRHLIKEKRETATLKCYPIPRHDTVYWYQQGPGQDPQFLISFYEKMQSDKGSIPDRFSAQQFSDYHSELNMSSLELGDSALYFCASSAIGGPLMNTEAFFGQGTRLTVV.

V and J are TRBV4-2 and TRBJ2-2; the match to TRBD2 covers 10 bases. This CDR3 has 19 amino acids. V was pared by 4 bases and J by 3 bases, with 14 bases of the junction left unmatched. The V gene's germline CDR1 is LGHNA and CDR2 YNFKEQ. The chain's CDR3 is CASSPNGASGSPDTGELFF. The CDR3 DNA reads TGTGCCAGCAGCCCAAATGGGGCTAGCGGGAGTCCGGACACCGGGGAGCTGTTTTTT.

The V gene is TRBV6-8, the J gene TRBJ1-1; TRBD1 matches at 8 bases. Trimming took 7 bases from V and 6 from J; bases not matched to a gene: 7. The CDR3 runs 13 residues. Per the germline V gene, CDR1 is MNHGY and CDR2 is SAAAGT. CDR3 region: CASIPGQGPEAFF. CDR3 coding DNA: TGTGCCAGCATCCCCGGACAGGGTCCTGAAGCTTTCTTT.

This chain links TRBV4-2 with TRBJ1-5, with TRBD1 as a possible D gene (6 bases). CDR3 size: 13 residues. V gave up 0 bases and J gave up 11 bases, with 11 bases separating them. CDR1 is LGHNA and CDR2 is YNFKEQ in the germline V gene. The CDR3 reads CASSQERGVAQHF. DNA for the CDR3: TGTGCCAGCAGCCAAGAGAGGGGGGTAGCCCAGCATTTT.

This clone was observed a few times. The chain joins TRBV7-2 to TRBJ2-5; D call uncertain. This CDR3 is built from 13 residues. The germline CDR1 and CDR2 sequences are SGHTA and FQGNSA. The V gene lost 2 bases and the J gene lost 2 bases, with 6 bases spanning the gap. CDR3 loop: CASSLSFQETQYF. Here the CDR3 DNA reads TGTGCCAGCAGCTTAAGTTTTCAAGAGACCCAGTACTTC.

This chain links TRBV6-4 with TRBJ1-2; 9 bases are shared with TRBD1. The CDR3 totals 15 residues. Germline CDR1 reads MRHNA; CDR2 reads SNTAGT. V was pared by 8 bases and J by 5 bases, with 12 bases of the junction left unmatched. The CDR3 loop is CASCYGQGLAYGYTF. In nucleotides, the CDR3 is TGTGCCAGCTGTTATGGACAGGGGCTCGCTTATGGCTACACCTTC.

The J gene is TRBJ1-1, the V gene TRBV4-2; D call uncertain. The CDR3 length is 13 residues. Germline loops: CDR1 LGHNA, CDR2 YNFKEQ. The ends were cut back, 0 bases at V and 5 bases at J, with 7 bases in the middle. CDR3 nucleotide sequence: TGTGCCAGCAGCCAAGAAGTGGGGACTGAAGCTTTCTTT. It codes for CASSQEVGTEAFF.

V gene TRBV7-2 combines with J gene TRBJ2-7, with D perhaps TRBD2 (5 bases). V was clipped by 5 bases and J by 2 bases, with 22 bases between them. Germline lookup yields CDR1 SGHTA and CDR2 FQGNSA. The CDR3 has 17 amino acids. Here the CDR3 DNA reads TGTGCCAGCAGCCTAACGTCCGCGGGCCCAAACCCCTACGAGCAGTACTTC. It is translated as CASSLTSAGPNPYEQYF. Supplemented by reference TRBV7-2 and TRBJ2-7, the full variable domain reads GAGVSQSPSNKVTEKGKDVELRCDPISGHTALYWYRQSLGQGLEFLIYFQGNSAPDKSGLPSDRFSAERTGGSVSTLTIQRTQQEDSAVYLCASSLTSAGPNPYEQYFGPGTRLTVT.

This chain uses TRBV15 with TRBJ1-1, with a possible D match to TRBD1 (5 bases). Deletions cut 3 bases from V and 0 bases from J, with 17 bases between. This CDR3 has 17 amino acids. Looked up from germline, CDR1 is LNHNV and CDR2 is YYDKDF (reference sequence). The CDR3 protein is CATSSDRNRYMNTEAFF. CDR3 coding DNA: TGTGCCACCAGCAGTGACAGAAACAGGTACATGAACACTGAAGCTTTCTTT.

This clone has only a few counts. Other DNA sequences of this sample code for an identical CDR3. The genes are TRBV15 and TRBJ1-1, with D maybe TRBD1 (5 bases). V was clipped by 5 bases and J by 1 base, with 11 bases between them. Germline loops: CDR1 LNHNV, CDR2 YYDKDF (reference sequence). This CDR3 is built from 14 residues. CDR3 in amino acids: CATSRTSPNTEAFF. The CDR3 bases are TGTGCCACCAGCCGGACATCCCCGAACACTGAAGCTTTCTTT.